This is a list of T cell receptor beta chains from one sample in a study of graft-versus-host responses after intestinal transplantation. Repertoires were generated with immunoSEQ multiplex PCR, while TCRdb's copy carries only in-frame clones and drops some. The sample yields about 50,000 clones, 84% seen once. Their antigen targets remain unknown. Sample: unstimulated CD4+ T cells sorted from spleen or lymph node cells, taken before transplant. These receptors originate from a human donor who was the organ donor for an intestinal transplant. Each CDR3 is given without its conserved first and last residue. The order of the fields is clone size, D gene, V gene, CDR3 protein. D genes are given only for firm matches. The size field is filled for only some rows; it gives once, few, many or a size class.

-	-	TRBV9	ASSVQSTGSGAF
-	-	TRBV5-1	ASSGGIRGGYT
-	-	TRBV7-6	ASSLGVGATNEKLF
-	-	TRBV6-1	ASSGEFGPPSYNEQF
few	TRBD2	TRBV10-3	AIMGGSSYEQY
-	-	TRBV7-2	ASSLTGPYEQY
-	-	TRBV10-3	AISEGGTRQETQY
once	-	TRBV6-6	VSSYSGFGSTEAF
-	TRBD1	TRBV14	ASSQRTGWTDTQY
-	TRBD1	TRBV11-2	ASSSPGQGAYGYT
-	-	TRBV19	ASSIVGSNEKLF
-	-	TRBV18	ASSPGLANYGYT
few	-	TRBV7-2	ASSLNLGTNTGELF
few	-	TRBV19	ASSIDRAQWVKNEQF
-	-	TRBV6-5	ASREAGGNTEAF
-	TRBD2	TRBV9	ASSVAAGVTGELF
-	-	TRBV25-1	ASSESLWNTEAF
-	-	TRBV7-1	ASSPGPRTDTQY
-	-	TRBV6-5	ASSSIEGSPSEAF
once	TRBD2	TRBV10-3	AISGGATDTQY
-	-	TRBV4-1	ASSQDPGGHTDTQY
-	TRBD2	TRBV7-9	ASSSLAGGPHEQF
few	TRBD1	TRBV10-1	ASSGQGWSGELF
few	TRBD2	TRBV27	ASSSGSGRAASEQY
-	TRBD1	TRBV27	ASRGQGAYNSPLH
few	-	TRBV27	ASSLSRGRWRAF
few	-	TRBV6-1	ASSEAGYEQY